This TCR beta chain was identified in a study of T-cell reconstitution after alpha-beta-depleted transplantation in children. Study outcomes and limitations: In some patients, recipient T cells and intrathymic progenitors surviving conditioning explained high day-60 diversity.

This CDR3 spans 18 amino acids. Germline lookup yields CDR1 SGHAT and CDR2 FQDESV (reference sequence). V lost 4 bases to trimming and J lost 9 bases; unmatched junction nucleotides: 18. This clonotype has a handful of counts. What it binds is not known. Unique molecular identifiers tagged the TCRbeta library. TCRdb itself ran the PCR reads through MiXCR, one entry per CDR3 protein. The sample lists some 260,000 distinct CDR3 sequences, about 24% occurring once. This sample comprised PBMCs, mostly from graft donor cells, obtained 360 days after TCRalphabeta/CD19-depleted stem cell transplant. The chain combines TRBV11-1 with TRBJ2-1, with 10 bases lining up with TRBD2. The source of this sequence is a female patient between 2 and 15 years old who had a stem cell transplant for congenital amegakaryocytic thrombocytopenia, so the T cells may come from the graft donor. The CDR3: CASSSKSGRAGGPSEQFF. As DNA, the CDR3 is TGTGCCAGCAGCTCCAAGAGCGGACGAGCGGGAGGGCCGAGTGAGCAGTTCTTC.